What follows are 5 T cell receptor beta chains derived from one specimen sequenced in a study of cytomegalovirus exposure and HLA in healthy donors. The PCR ran on 60 Vbeta and 13 Jbeta primers. Assay: immunoSEQ multiplex PCR; the TCRdb copy retains only in-frame clones and omits some. Of 110,000 or so clones in the sample, 65% to 80% were seen once. The sequenced sample consisted of PBMCs. The receptors were gathered from a female donor in good health and CMV-seronegative.

This clone was detected only a few times. The rearrangement joins TRBV9 to TRBJ2-5, with 12 bases identical to TRBD2. The CDR3 length is 15 residues. Germline V lookup: CDR1 SGDLS, CDR2 YYNGEE. V dropped 4 bases and J dropped 2; count of bases not matched to a gene: 3. The CDR3 bases are TGTGCCAGCAGCACTGGGACTAGCGGGCAAGAGACCCAGTACTTC. This gives the protein CASSTGTSGQETQYF. The entire variable domain, with the rest obtained from reference TRBV9 and TRBJ2-5, is as follows: DSGVTQTPKHLITATGQRVTLRCSPRSGDLSVYWYQQSLDQGLQFLIQYYNGEERAKGNILERFSAQQFPDLHSELNLSSLELGDSALYFCASSTGTSGQETQYFGPGTRLLVL.

The chain has TRBV21-1 and TRBJ2-7; TRBD2, the D gene given by the table, was not confirmed from the DNA. TRBV21-1 counts as a pseudogene. The CDR3 runs to 15 residues. CDR3 nucleotides: TGTGCCAGCAGCCTAGGGGGGGGGCCCGCTCACGAGCAGTACTTC. Amino acid sequence: CASSLGGGPAHEQYF.

V is TRBV29-1 and J is TRBJ1-1, with TRBD1 as a possible D gene (5 bases). The CDR3 is 15 residues long. Germline V gene data show CDR1 as SQVTM and CDR2 as ANQGSEA. With 6 bases removed from V and 1 base from J, the gap between germline ends came to 18 bases. Written as DNA, the CDR3 is TGCAGCGTCACGCCTATGGGCAGGGCGAACACTGAAGCTTTCTTT. It yields the protein CSVTPMGRANTEAFF.

The rearrangement joins TRBV10-3 to TRBJ2-3; TRBD2 agrees at 12 bases. Germline CDR1 is ENHRY and CDR2 is SYGVKD. The ends lost 7 bases at V and 3 bases at J; junction bases unmatched: 8. The CDR3 extends over 16 amino acids. The CDR3 region is CAINRLAGASTDTQYF. The CDR3, as DNA: TGTGCCATCAATCGACTAGCGGGGGCGTCAACAGATACGCAGTATTTT.

V usage is TRBV7-9 and J usage is TRBJ1-4; 11 nucleotides line up with TRBD1. The CDR3 length is 16 residues. The junction had 5 bases not matched to a gene; V was cut back by 5 bases and J by 3 bases. Per the germline V gene, CDR1 is SEHNR and CDR2 is FQNEAQ (reference sequence). In DNA, the CDR3 is TGTGCCAGCAGCCCACGGGACAGGGGGGCTAATGAAAAACTGTTTTTT. Translated: CASSPRDRGANEKLFF.